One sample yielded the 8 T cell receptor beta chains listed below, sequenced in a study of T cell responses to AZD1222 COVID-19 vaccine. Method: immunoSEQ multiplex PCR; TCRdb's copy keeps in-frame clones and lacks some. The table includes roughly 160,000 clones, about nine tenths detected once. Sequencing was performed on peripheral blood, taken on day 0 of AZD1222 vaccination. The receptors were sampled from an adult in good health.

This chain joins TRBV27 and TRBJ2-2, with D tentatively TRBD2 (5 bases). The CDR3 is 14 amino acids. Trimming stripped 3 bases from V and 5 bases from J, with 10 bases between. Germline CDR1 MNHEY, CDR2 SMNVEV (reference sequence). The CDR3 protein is CASSFTSLTGELFF. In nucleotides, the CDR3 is TGTGCCAGCAGTTTCACTAGTTTGACCGGGGAGCTGTTTTTT.

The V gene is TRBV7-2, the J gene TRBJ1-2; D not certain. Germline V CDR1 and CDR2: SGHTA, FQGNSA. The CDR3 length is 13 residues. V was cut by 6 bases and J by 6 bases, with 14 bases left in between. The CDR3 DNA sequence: TGTGCCAGCAGTAATCCCCCCGCAGATGGCTACACCTTC. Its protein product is CASSNPPADGYTF.

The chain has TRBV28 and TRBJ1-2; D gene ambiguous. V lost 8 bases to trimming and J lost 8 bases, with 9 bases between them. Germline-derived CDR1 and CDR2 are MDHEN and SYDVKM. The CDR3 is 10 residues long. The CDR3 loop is CASGLTGYTF. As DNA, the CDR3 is TGTGCCAGCGGCCTGACAGGCTACACCTTC.

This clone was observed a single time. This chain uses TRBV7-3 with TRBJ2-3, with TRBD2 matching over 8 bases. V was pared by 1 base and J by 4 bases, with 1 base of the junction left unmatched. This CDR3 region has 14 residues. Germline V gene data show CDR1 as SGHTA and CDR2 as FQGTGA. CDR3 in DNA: TGTGCCAGCAGCTTAATGGGACTAGCAGATACGCAGTATTTT. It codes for CASSLMGLADTQYF. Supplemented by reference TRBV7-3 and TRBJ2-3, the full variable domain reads GAGVSQTPSNKVTEKGKYVELRCDPISGHTALYWYRQSLGQGPEFLIYFQGTGAADDSGLPNDRFFAVRPEGSVSTLKIQRTERGDSAVYLCASSLMGLADTQYFGPGTRLTVL.

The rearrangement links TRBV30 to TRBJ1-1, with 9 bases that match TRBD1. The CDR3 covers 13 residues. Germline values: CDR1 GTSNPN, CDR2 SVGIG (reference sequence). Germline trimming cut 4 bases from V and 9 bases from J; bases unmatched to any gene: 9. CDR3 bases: TGTGCCTGGAATTACGGGACAGGGTTAAAAGCTTTCTTT. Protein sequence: CAWNYGTGLKAFF.

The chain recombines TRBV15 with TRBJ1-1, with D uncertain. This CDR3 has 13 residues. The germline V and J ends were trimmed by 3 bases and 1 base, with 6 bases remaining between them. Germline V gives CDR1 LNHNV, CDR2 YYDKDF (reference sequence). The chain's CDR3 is CATSSGRNTEAFF. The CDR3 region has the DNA TGTGCCACCAGCAGTGGAAGGAACACTGAAGCTTTCTTT. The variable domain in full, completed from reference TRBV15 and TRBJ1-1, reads DAMVIQNPRYQVTQFGKPVTLSCSQTLNHNVMYWYQQKSSQAPKLLFHYYDKDFNNEADTPDNFQSRRPNTSFCFLDIRSPGLGDTAMYLCATSSGRNTEAFFGQGTRLTVV.

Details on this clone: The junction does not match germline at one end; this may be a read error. Here the CDR3 reads CASSHSGGEGSPLHF. CDR3 DNA sequence: TGTGCCAGCAGTCATTCGGGCGGGGAGGGATCACCCCTCCACTTT. The chain uses TRBV6-9 and TRBJ1-6; D is ambiguous. CDR3 length: 15 residues. Germline V lookup: CDR1 MNHGY, CDR2 SVAAGI.

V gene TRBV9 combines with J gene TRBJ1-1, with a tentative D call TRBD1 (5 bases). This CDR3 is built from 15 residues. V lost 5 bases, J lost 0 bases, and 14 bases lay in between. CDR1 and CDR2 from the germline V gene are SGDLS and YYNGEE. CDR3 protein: CASSRGLEMNTEAFF. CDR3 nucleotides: TGTGCCAGCAGTCGGGGACTCGAGATGAACACTGAAGCTTTCTTT.